This entry features one T cell receptor (beta chain) sequence. Its cognate antigen is unknown. The repertoire was sequenced with immunoSEQ multiplex PCR; TCRdb's copy has only in-frame clones and lacks some. The table lists 130,000 to 150,000 clones, roughly 90% of them singletons. Time point defined: baseline pretreatment blood. Noted treatment: 15 Gy SBRT to primary tumor, nephrectomy 4 weeks later. This sample is part of a study of radiation and T cells in renal cell carcinoma. Overall study: Nephrectomy followed 15 Gy stereotactic body radiation by 4 weeks.

General study findings and limits: Without pretreatment biopsies, baseline tumor clonotype presence was undetermined. Top tumor clonotypes rose in blood 2 weeks post-radiation, then contracted.

Looked up from germline, CDR1 is MNHEY and CDR2 is SVGAGI. This CDR3 has 15 residues. V was pared by 0 bases and J by 3 bases, with 6 bases between. The TCR sequence derives from a woman aged 70-85 years with renal cell carcinoma. This sample comprised blood, obtained from a patient whose treatment included radiotherapy and nephrectomy. The chain uses TRBV6-5 and TRBJ1-6; D not certain. CDR3 amino acids: CASSYSGSYNSPLHF. The CDR3 DNA is TGTGCCAGCAGTTACTCGGGGAGCTATAATTCACCCCTCCACTTT.